This paragraph covers one T cell receptor beta chain sequence. The assay was immunoSEQ multiplex PCR, and TCRdb's table has in-frame clones only and misses some. Among 73,000 or so clones listed, roughly 84% were seen once. Trimming took 7 bases from V and 4 from J; bases not matched to a gene: 6. The V gene's germline CDR1 is SQVTM and CDR2 ANQGSEA. This CDR3 has 13 amino acids. The sample belongs to a study of control samples from healthy donors and cancer patients. The clonotype comes from a woman aged 45 to 65 in good health. This chain links TRBV29-1 with TRBJ2-2, with TRBD1 matching 7 bases. The material sequenced was blood. The DNA of the CDR3 is TGCAGCGGAAGGGACAGCCTCACCGGGGAGCTGTTTTTT. Translation: CSGRDSLTGELFF.